These T cell receptor beta chains were read from a single sample in a study of blood T cell repertoires in COVID-19. Some clones are missing from TCRdb's copy, which holds only in-frame ones; the method was immunoSEQ multiplex PCR. There are a few hundred thousand clones in the sample; roughly 82% occur only once, and roughly 12% lies in the top ten. Sample: peripheral blood. These receptors all stem from a man older than 75 with acute or convalescent COVID-19. CDR3s include the opening cysteine and the closing phenylalanine or tryptophan. A D gene is named only where the DNA matches it firmly. Clone sizes are given selectively: once, few, many, or a class where the clone is expanded.

j_call: TRBJ2-7
d_call: TRBD2
clone_size: -
v_call: TRBV27
cdr3_aa: CASTQAASGTYEQYF
cdr3_nt: TGTGCCAGCACCCAGGCGGCTAGCGGAACCTACGAGCAGTACTTC

j_call: TRBJ2-7
d_call: -
clone_size: -
v_call: TRBV12-3/TRBV12-4
cdr3_aa: CASSLTGPLEQYF
cdr3_nt: TGTGCCAGCAGTTTAACAGGACCGCTCGAGCAGTACTTC

j_call: TRBJ2-7
d_call: -
clone_size: -
v_call: TRBV7-3
cdr3_aa: CASSPRPSYEQYF
cdr3_nt: TGTGCCAGCAGTCCCCGCCCTAGCTACGAGCAGTACTTC

j_call: TRBJ2-1
d_call: -
clone_size: -
v_call: TRBV28
cdr3_aa: CASSSRQGRNEQFF
cdr3_nt: TGTGCCAGCAGTTCTAGGCAGGGAAGGAATGAGCAGTTCTTC

j_call: TRBJ2-3
d_call: -
clone_size: -
v_call: TRBV21-1
cdr3_aa: CASSFKTREVADTQYF
cdr3_nt: TGTGCCAGCAGCTTTAAGACTAGAGAGGTTGCAGATACGCAGTATTTT

j_call: TRBJ2-7
d_call: TRBD1
clone_size: few
v_call: TRBV7-2
cdr3_aa: CASRRDRSSYEQYF
cdr3_nt: TGTGCCAGCCGCCGGGACAGGAGCTCCTACGAGCAGTACTTC

j_call: TRBJ2-7
d_call: -
clone_size: -
v_call: TRBV6-6
cdr3_aa: CASSYARSSYEQYF
cdr3_nt: TGTGCCAGCAGTTACGCTAGGAGCTCCTACGAGCAGTACTTC

j_call: TRBJ2-3
d_call: TRBD2
clone_size: -
v_call: TRBV2
cdr3_aa: CASSEGGQGGDTQYF
cdr3_nt: TGTGCCAGCAGTGAAGGAGGGCAGGGAGGGGATACGCAGTATTTT

j_call: TRBJ2-3
d_call: TRBD2
clone_size: -
v_call: TRBV28
cdr3_aa: CASNPRRLAGGMGTDTQYF
cdr3_nt: TGTGCCAGCAACCCACGTCGACTAGCGGGGGGGATGGGCACAGATACGCAGTATTTT

j_call: TRBJ2-2
d_call: -
clone_size: -
v_call: TRBV5-1
cdr3_aa: CASSLHTPNTGELFF
cdr3_nt: TGCGCCAGCAGCTTGCACACGCCGAACACCGGGGAGCTGTTTTTT

j_call: TRBJ2-1
d_call: TRBD2
clone_size: -
v_call: TRBV5-1
cdr3_aa: CASSSGLAGGNGNNEQFF
cdr3_nt: TGCGCCAGCAGCTCGGGACTAGCGGGGGGTAATGGAAACAATGAGCAGTTCTTC

j_call: TRBJ2-7
d_call: TRBD2
clone_size: -
v_call: TRBV7-8
cdr3_aa: CASSLGLAGPYEQYF
cdr3_nt: TGTGCCAGCAGCTTAGGGTTAGCGGGACCCTACGAGCAGTACTTC

j_call: TRBJ1-1
d_call: -
clone_size: -
v_call: TRBV5-6
cdr3_aa: CASSRTISSSTEAFF
cdr3_nt: TGTGCCAGCAGCCGGACAATTAGTAGCAGTACTGAAGCTTTCTTT

j_call: TRBJ1-6
d_call: TRBD1
clone_size: -
v_call: TRBV14
cdr3_aa: CASSPTGGPYSPLHF
cdr3_nt: TGTGCCAGCAGCCCTACAGGGGGCCCCTATTCACCCCTCCACTTT

j_call: TRBJ1-1
d_call: -
clone_size: -
v_call: TRBV27
cdr3_aa: CASSLLSGGGLNTEAFF
cdr3_nt: TGTGCCAGCAGTTTACTCTCGGGCGGGGGGCTTAACACTGAAGCTTTCTTT

j_call: TRBJ1-5
d_call: TRBD1
clone_size: -
v_call: TRBV19
cdr3_aa: CASNNRDRVNQPQHF
cdr3_nt: TGTGCCAGTAACAACCGGGACAGAGTCAATCAGCCCCAGCATTTT

j_call: TRBJ2-5
d_call: -
clone_size: -
v_call: TRBV7-7
cdr3_aa: CASSSQWETQYF
cdr3_nt: TGTGCTAGCAGCTCACAGTGGGAGACCCAGTACTTC

j_call: TRBJ1-1
d_call: -
clone_size: -
v_call: TRBV5-1
cdr3_aa: CASSATGSNTEAFF
cdr3_nt: TGCGCCAGCAGCGCGACAGGATCGAACACTGAAGCTTTCTTT

j_call: TRBJ2-7
d_call: TRBD1
clone_size: -
v_call: TRBV7-2
cdr3_aa: CASSKDRGTYEQYF
cdr3_nt: TGTGCCAGCAGTAAGGACAGGGGAACCTACGAGCAGTACTTC